This T cell receptor beta chain emerged from a study of a mutant IDH1 vaccine in newly diagnosed glioma. Specified time point: week 47, end of study. Each vaccine dose was 300 ug of mutant IDH1 20-mer peptide, with topical imiquimod. In germline, CDR1 is SEHNR, CDR2 FQNEAQ (reference sequence). This CDR3 has 14 amino acids. V was clipped by 3 bases and J by 3 bases, with 11 bases between them. TCRdb keeps only in-frame clones here, not all; method: immunoSEQ multiplex PCR. Of about 12,000 clones listed, around 77% are singletons. Comments on this clone: Antigen specificity is unknown.

This sequence originates from a woman aged 40 to 55 with glioma. The sample consisted of PBMCs, taken from a glioma patient whose treatment included an IDH1 peptide vaccine. This rearrangement joins TRBV7-9 to TRBJ1-2; TRBD1 is a possible D gene (6 bases). This CDR3 is CASSLGHPYYGYTF. CDR3 sequence (DNA): TGTGCCAGCAGCTTGGGACACCCTTACTATGGCTACACCTTC.